The rows below give T cell receptor beta chains drawn from one sample of a study of early T cells in non-severe SARS-CoV-2 infection. TCRdb re-derived calls from the 5' RACE reads in MiXCR, one entry per CDR3 protein. The repertoire holds more than 90,000 distinct CDR3 sequences, with about 13% as singletons. The sample was whole blood. The receptors come from an adult who was a healthcare worker with PCR-confirmed SARS-CoV-2 infection or an uninfected control (not recorded which). Both conserved end residues are part of each CDR3. The D gene is left open where the match is weak. Size values are once, few and many counts, or a class for expanded clones, and some rows have none.

clone_size j_call d_call v_call cdr3_aa cdr3_nt
NA TRBJ1-1 NA TRBV6-2/TRBV6-3 CASRTTGRLKAFF TGTGCCAGCAGGACGACGGGAAGGTTGAAAGCTTTCTTT
NA TRBJ1-4 NA TRBV4-1 CASSQVSRGQRNEKLFF TGCGCCAGCAGCCAAGTTAGCAGGGGCCAAAGAAATGAAAAACTGTTTTTT
many TRBJ2-4 NA TRBV18 CASSPGQLGNIQYF TGTGCCAGCTCACCGGGGCAGCTTGGAAACATTCAGTACTTC
NA TRBJ2-2 NA TRBV12-3/TRBV12-4 CASSWGLTAGELFF TGTGCCAGCTCCTGGGGGCTGACGGCCGGGGAGCTGTTTTTT
NA TRBJ1-2 NA TRBV20-1 CSAVTNYGYTF TGCAGTGCTGTGACAAACTATGGCTACACCTTC
NA TRBJ2-3 NA TRBV3-1 CASSHATDTQYF TGTGCCAGCAGCCACGCCACAGATACGCAGTATTTT
many TRBJ2-3 NA TRBV21-1 CPPGRRSDTQYF TGTCCACCGGGACGGAGATCAGATACGCAGTATTTT
NA TRBJ2-3 NA TRBV14 CASSQTGRGGADTQYF TGTGCCAGCAGCCAAACCGGGCGAGGAGGGGCAGATACGCAGTATTTT
NA TRBJ2-1 NA TRBV29-1 CSLGGSYNEQFF TGCAGCCTTGGGGGGTCTTACAATGAGCAGTTCTTC
NA TRBJ2-7 NA TRBV6-1 CASSDRVAEQYF TGTGCCAGCAGTGACCGGGTAGCCGAGCAGTACTTC
NA TRBJ2-7 NA TRBV4-1 CASSQPWSYEQYF TGCGCCAGCAGCCAACCTTGGTCCTACGAGCAGTACTTC
many TRBJ1-2 TRBD1 TRBV5-6 CASSPGTGGRANYGYTF TGTGCCAGCAGCCCGGGGACAGGGGGACGAGCTAACTATGGCTACACCTTC
NA TRBJ1-1 NA TRBV20-1 CSNPEAFF TGCAGCAACCCTGAAGCTTTCTTT
NA TRBJ2-1 TRBD2 TRBV28 CGTSGLPYNEQFF TGCGGGACTAGCGGATTGCCCTACAATGAGCAGTTCTTC
many TRBJ2-3 NA TRBV7-9 CASSHLTDTQYF TGTGCCAGCAGCCACCTCACAGATACGCAGTATTTT
once TRBJ2-1 NA TRBV6-1 CASRLFGGNVFF TGTGCCAGCAGACTCTTTGGCGGAAATGTGTTCTTC
NA TRBJ2-1 TRBD1 TRBV28 CASSSTGDGNEQFF TGTGCCAGCAGTTCAACAGGGGATGGCAATGAGCAGTTCTTC
many TRBJ2-7 TRBD1 TRBV7-9 CASSPPTYRGDEQYF TGTGCCAGCAGCCCCCCCACCTACAGGGGCGACGAGCAGTACTTC
NA TRBJ2-7 NA TRBV28 CASSPAGGTDEQYF TGTGCCAGCAGTCCTGCTGGGGGCACCGACGAGCAGTACTTC
many TRBJ2-4 TRBD1 TRBV5-1 CASSLGTGESKNIQYF TGCGCCAGCAGCTTGGGGACAGGGGAGTCCAAAAACATTCAGTACTTC
many TRBJ1-4 NA TRBV2 CASSEGGTTQKLFF TGTGCCAGCAGTGAAGGCGGGACAACCCAAAAACTGTTTTTT
few TRBJ2-1 TRBD2 TRBV5-8 CASLLTSGIF TGTGCCAGCCTGCTGACTAGCGGAATCTTC
many TRBJ1-1 NA TRBV7-3 CASSLDSGKATEAFF TGTGCCAGCAGCTTAGATTCGGGGAAGGCCACTGAAGCTTTCTTT
few TRBJ2-2 TRBD2 TRBV13 CASSRRTSGGPRRSGELFF TGTGCCAGCAGCCGACGGACTAGCGGGGGGCCACGTCGGTCCGGGGAGCTGTTTTTT
many TRBJ1-2 TRBD1 TRBV5-1 CASSAPDRAFNGYTF TGCGCCAGCAGCGCCCCAGACAGGGCTTTCAATGGCTACACCTTC
many TRBJ1-1 NA TRBV12-3/TRBV12-4 CASSFEGGATEAFF TGTGCCAGCAGTTTTGAAGGTGGGGCCACTGAAGCTTTCTTT
many TRBJ2-4 TRBD2 TRBV9 CASSVGSGGQNIQYF TGTGCCAGCAGCGTAGGTAGCGGGGGACAAAACATTCAGTACTTC
many TRBJ2-6 NA TRBV29-1 CSVRQGKAGANVLTF TGCAGCGTTAGGCAGGGGAAAGCTGGGGCCAACGTCCTGACTTTC
NA TRBJ1-5 NA TRBV12-3/TRBV12-4 CASSLGPGIALNQPQHF TGTGCCAGCAGTTTAGGGCCGGGTATTGCCCTCAATCAGCCCCAGCATTTT
few TRBJ1-4 TRBD1 TRBV4-3 CASSQDSWTGGEKLFF TGCGCCAGCAGCCAAGATAGCTGGACAGGGGGTGAAAAACTGTTTTTT
many TRBJ2-5 NA TRBV4-1 CASSQVQPQETQYF TGCGCCAGCAGCCAAGTCCAGCCACAAGAGACCCAGTACTTC
many TRBJ1-1 NA TRBV5-1 CASSKDTSLEAFF TGCGCCAGCAGCAAAGATACCTCCCTTGAAGCTTTCTTT
NA TRBJ2-3 NA TRBV14 CASSPGRRRLTDTQYF TGTGCCAGCAGCCCAGGCCGGAGACGGCTCACAGATACGCAGTATTTT
few TRBJ2-1 TRBD2 TRBV20-1 CSARRSGVLNEQFF TGCAGTGCTCGGAGGAGCGGGGTCCTCAATGAGCAGTTCTTC
few TRBJ2-7 NA TRBV28 CASRETYEQYF TGTGCCAGCAGGGAAACCTACGAGCAGTACTTC
NA TRBJ2-1 NA TRBV29-1 CSVGRDIYNEQFF TGCAGCGTTGGAAGGGATATCTACAATGAGCAGTTCTTC
few TRBJ1-2 NA TRBV7-9 CASSLGVREKDGYTF TGTGCCAGCAGCTTAGGTGTACGGGAAAAGGATGGCTACACCTTC
many TRBJ1-2 NA TRBV12-3/TRBV12-4 CASSLDRVGYTF TGTGCCAGCAGTTTAGACAGAGTGGGCTACACCTTC
many TRBJ2-7 NA TRBV28 CASLLAGATEQYF TGTGCCAGCCTACTAGCAGGAGCTACCGAGCAGTACTTC
many TRBJ2-7 NA TRBV28 CASRESSYEQYF TGTGCCAGCAGGGAGAGCTCCTACGAGCAGTACTTC
few TRBJ1-6 TRBD1 TRBV14 CASSLRQGHNSPLHF TGTGCCAGCAGCCTACGACAGGGTCATAATTCACCCCTCCACTTT
many TRBJ2-5 TRBD1 TRBV12-3/TRBV12-4 CASSFPSGGEETQYF TGTGCCAGCAGTTTCCCCTCAGGGGGCGAAGAGACCCAGTACTTC